Shown below are 26 T cell receptor beta chains from a single sample sequenced in a study of blood T cell repertoires in COVID-19. Only in-frame clones appear in the TCRdb table, and some are missing; sequencing was by immunoSEQ multiplex PCR. The sample records about 480,000 clones, 88% being singletons. Source material: PBMCs or T cells enriched from blood (not recorded which). These receptors all come from a woman between 40 and 50 years old who had recovered from COVID-19.

Turning to this clone: The identical CDR3 is also encoded by other nucleotide sequences in the sample. The V gene is TRBV12-3 or TRBV12-4, the J gene TRBJ2-5; D is unresolved. The length of the CDR3 is 11 residues. With 6 bases removed from V and 1 base from J, the gap between germline ends came to 3 bases. DNA for the CDR3: TGTGCCAGCAGCTCCCAAGAGACCCAGTACTTC. It encodes CASSSQETQYF.

V is TRBV12-3 or TRBV12-4 and J is TRBJ2-7; D gene uncertain. The CDR3 extends over 12 amino acids. V was shortened by 4 bases and J by 6 bases, with 10 bases between the two germline ends. For the CDR3, the DNA is TGTGCCAGCAGTTATGACATCAGCGAGCAGTACTTC. It is translated as CASSYDISEQYF.

The chain combines TRBV29-1 with TRBJ1-1; perhaps TRBD1 as D (5 bases). Per the germline V gene, CDR1 is SQVTM and CDR2 is ANQGSEA. V shed 4 bases and J shed 3 bases, with 9 bases lying between them. The CDR3 is made up of 12 amino acids. The CDR3 DNA reads TGCAGCGTTGGTGAAGGGGACACTGAAGCTTTCTTT. This encodes CSVGEGDTEAFF.

This sequence joins TRBV5-4 and TRBJ1-2; 12 nucleotides agree with TRBD1. CDR3 size: 15 residues. Germline CDR1 SGHNT, CDR2 YYREEE (reference sequence). Trimming removed 7 bases from V and 7 bases from J; junction bases left unmatched: 11. CDR3 residues: CASGEPGQGASGYTF. Here the CDR3 DNA reads TGTGCCAGCGGCGAACCGGGACAGGGGGCGAGTGGCTACACCTTC.

The chain joins TRBV12-5 to TRBJ2-5, with a possible D match to TRBD2 (6 bases). The germline V gene has CDR1 LGHNT and CDR2 FRNRAP. The V end was cut by 8 bases, the J end by 4 bases, with 8 bases between. The CDR3 runs to 11 residues. CDR3 nucleotide sequence: TGTGCTAGTCAGGGAGGAGAGACCCAGTACTTC. Translation gives CASQGGETQYF.

This chain joins TRBV7-8 and TRBJ1-1, with a possible D match to TRBD1 (5 bases). Germline V lookup: CDR1 SGHVS, CDR2 FQNEAQ. The CDR3 length is 13 residues. V dropped 3 bases and J dropped 5 bases, with 10 bases sitting between them. CDR3 nucleotide sequence: TGTGCCAGCAGCTTTGGGGGGGTTACTGAAGCTTTCTTT. Translation gives CASSFGGVTEAFF.

The chain is built from TRBV5-1 and TRBJ2-1; unclear D gene. This CDR3 has 15 residues. The germline gives CDR1 SGHRS, CDR2 YFSETQ. Trimming removed 0 bases at V and 5 bases at J, with 12 bases between. The CDR3 loop is CASSLAGLLHNEQFF. The CDR3 bases are TGCGCCAGCAGCTTGGCGGGTTTACTTCACAATGAGCAGTTCTTC. The variable domain in full, completed from reference TRBV5-1 and TRBJ2-1, reads KAGVTQTPRYLIKTRGQQVTLSCSPISGHRSVSWYQQTPGQGLQFLFEYFSETQRNKGNFPGRFSGRQFSNSRSEMNVSTLELGDSALYLCASSLAGLLHNEQFFGPGTRLTVL.

The rearrangement joins TRBV27 to TRBJ2-1, with 7 nucleotides matching TRBD2. Germline CDR1 and CDR2: MNHEY and SMNVEV (reference sequence). V trimming: 7 bases; J trimming: 8 bases; junction bases outside the gene matches: 17. CDR3 size: 16 residues. The CDR3 region has the DNA TGTGCCAGCACCCCCGGAGCGGGAAACCCACCCGATGAGCAGTTCTTC. The encoded protein is CASTPGAGNPPDEQFF.

The J gene is TRBJ2-1, the V gene TRBV3-1 (or the pseudogene TRBV3-2), with unresolved D. The CDR3 totals 19 residues. V was clipped by 1 base and J by 6 bases, with 25 bases between them. Germline CDR1 and CDR2: LGHDT and YNNKEL (reference sequence). The CDR3 reads CASSQGATTPPNGPNEQFF. The CDR3 bases are TGTGCCAGCAGCCAAGGGGCTACCACCCCGCCCAATGGGCCCAATGAGCAGTTCTTC.

The J gene is TRBJ1-4, the V gene TRBV29-1; TRBD1 is a possible D gene (6 bases). The V end lost 5 bases, the J end lost 7 bases, and 11 bases lay between the germline ends. Germline V CDR1 and CDR2: SQVTM, ANQGSEA. The CDR3 contains 12 residues. Written as DNA, the CDR3 is TGCAGCGTTCGAACAGGGAGTGAAAAACTGTTTTTT. It is translated as CSVRTGSEKLFF.

This rearrangement joins TRBV5-1 to TRBJ1-1, with 9 nucleotides matching TRBD1. Losses at the gene ends were 3 bases for V and 4 bases for J; bases not matched to a gene: 7. The CDR3 loop spans 15 amino acids. Germline CDR1 is SGHRS and CDR2 is YFSETQ. CDR3 region: CASSSFGQGSTEAFF. The CDR3 nucleotides are TGCGCCAGCAGCTCTTTCGGACAGGGGAGCACTGAAGCTTTCTTT.

The V call is TRBV6-2 or TRBV6-3, the J call TRBJ1-2; a possible D gene is TRBD1 (5 bases). With 4 bases removed from V and 5 bases from J, the gap between germline ends came to 23 bases. Germline-derived CDR1 and CDR2 are MNHEY and SVGEGT. This CDR3 is built from 17 residues. The CDR3 DNA reads as TGTGCCAGCAGTTTGGGACTACAGTACTTTTCCACGTATGGCTACACCTTC. Translated: CASSLGLQYFSTYGYTF.

The chain couples TRBV6-6 to TRBJ2-1; perhaps TRBD2 as D (5 bases). The V end was cut by 3 bases, the J end by 5 bases, with 11 bases between. CDR1 is MNHNY, CDR2 SVGAGI, per germline (reference sequence). The CDR3 is 14 amino acids. CDR3: CASSYESGDNEQFF. The CDR3 region has the DNA TGTGCCAGCAGTTATGAGTCCGGGGACAATGAGCAGTTCTTC.

In its sample, this clone was seen once. The V call is TRBV29-1, the J call TRBJ2-5, with 9 bases aligning to TRBD1. The CDR3 loop spans 13 amino acids. CDR1 is SQVTM and CDR2 is ANQGSEA in the germline V gene. J lost 7 bases, V lost 6 bases, and 9 bases had no gene match. The CDR3 nucleotides read TGCAGCGTCCCCCGGGACAGGGTTTGGACCCAGTACTTC. Protein product: CSVPRDRVWTQYF.

This chain joins TRBV5-1 and TRBJ2-7; perhaps TRBD1 as D (5 bases). The germline V and J ends were trimmed by 2 bases and 4 bases, with 7 bases remaining between them. Germline V gene sequence: CDR1 SGHRS, CDR2 YFSETQ. This CDR3 has 12 amino acids. The CDR3 nucleotides read TGCGCCAGCAGCTTTCAGGGTTACGAGCAGTACTTC. It codes for CASSFQGYEQYF. Based on the CDR3 plus reference TRBV5-1 and TRBJ2-7, the full variable domain is KAGVTQTPRYLIKTRGQQVTLSCSPISGHRSVSWYQQTPGQGLQFLFEYFSETQRNKGNFPGRFSGRQFSNSRSEMNVSTLELGDSALYLCASSFQGYEQYFGPGTRLTVT.

The V and J genes are TRBV7-8 and TRBJ2-2; 9 nucleotides match TRBD1. This CDR3 has 16 amino acids. Unmatched junction bases numbered 10, after V lost 5 bases and J lost 6 bases. Germline assignment: CDR1 SGHVS and CDR2 FQNEAQ. The CDR3, as DNA: TGTGCCAGCAGCGGGGGGACAGGGTTTGTTGCCGGGGAGCTGTTTTTT. Its translation: CASSGGTGFVAGELFF.

This clone was observed a single time. The chain joins TRBV27 to TRBJ1-1; D unclear. Germline-derived CDR1 and CDR2 are MNHEY and SMNVEV (reference sequence). CDR3 length: 14 amino acids. V was pared by 8 bases and J by 1 base, with 14 bases between. CDR3 sequence (DNA): TGTGCCAGCGGAAACTTCGGGGAGAACACTGAAGCTTTCTTT. Translation gives CASGNFGENTEAFF.

The J gene is TRBJ2-3, the V gene TRBV19, with TRBD1 matching over 9 bases. Germline V gene sequence: CDR1 LNHDA, CDR2 SQIVND (reference sequence). CDR3 length: 15 amino acids. The junction had 6 bases not matched to a gene; V was cut back by 6 bases and J by 2 bases. CDR3 coding DNA: TGTGCCAGTAGGAACGGACAGGGGATCACAGATACGCAGTATTTT. As protein: CASRNGQGITDTQYF.

The chain has TRBV18 and TRBJ2-7; D might be TRBD2 (7 bases). Germline lookup yields CDR1 KGHSH and CDR2 LQKENI. Trimming took off 1 base at V and 2 bases at J, with 15 bases between the two ends. The CDR3 runs 16 residues. CDR3 bases: TGTGCCAGCTCACCACTGGGGGGGCAGCTTACCTACGAGCAGTACTTC. Translating it yields CASSPLGGQLTYEQYF.

J is TRBJ2-2 and V is TRBV10-2; maybe TRBD2 (6 bases). CDR3 size: 14 residues. Trimming removed 2 bases at V and 4 bases at J, with 8 bases between. The germline V gene has CDR1 WSHSY and CDR2 SAAADI. CDR3 amino acids: CASSEREPTGELFF. The CDR3 DNA reads as TGCGCCAGCAGTGAGCGGGAGCCCACCGGGGAGCTGTTTTTT.

DNA of the CDR3: TGTGCCAGCAGCAAAGAGACAGAAAACTACGAGCAGTACTTC. Residues: CASSKETENYEQYF. V is TRBV21-1 and J is TRBJ2-7; TRBD1 is the table's D call, not checked against the DNA. TRBV21-1 is given as a pseudogene. The CDR3 extends over 14 amino acids.

The J gene is TRBJ1-4, the V gene TRBV21-1. TRBV21-1 is shown as a pseudogene. CDR3 size: 15 residues. The CDR3 bases are TGTGCCAGCAGCAGGATCCCCCGAGAGGGTGAAAAACTGTTTTTT. This sequence encodes CASSRIPREGEKLFF.

V is TRBV7-6 and J is TRBJ2-1, with 9 bases identical to TRBD1. The ends lost 1 base at V and 3 bases at J; junction bases unmatched: 1. The CDR3 spans 15 residues. The germline gives CDR1 SGHVS, CDR2 FNYEAQ. The CDR3 loop reads CASSLGQGDYNEQFF. The CDR3 DNA reads TGTGCCAGCAGCTTAGGACAGGGGGACTACAATGAGCAGTTCTTC.

The V gene is TRBV4-3, the J gene TRBJ2-5; D remains unclear. Trimming took 0 bases from V and 5 from J, leaving 10 bases between them. The CDR3 has 14 residues. From germline, CDR1 is LGHNA and CDR2 YSLEER. For the CDR3, the DNA is TGCGCCAGCAGCCAAGATAGGAGCGAGGAGACCCAGTACTTC. It is translated as CASSQDRSEETQYF.

This clone appeared a single time. V is TRBV11-2 and J is TRBJ2-1, with D hard to call. Trimming took 5 bases from V and 5 from J, leaving 22 bases between them. In germline, CDR1 is SGHAT, CDR2 FQNNGV. This CDR3 has 17 residues. The chain's CDR3 is CASSTLVGQQKNNEQFF. In DNA form, the CDR3 reads TGTGCCAGCAGCACTTTGGTTGGGCAGCAGAAAAACAATGAGCAGTTCTTC.

The genes are TRBV10-2 and TRBJ1-5; 7 bases agree with TRBD1. Germline V gives CDR1 WSHSY, CDR2 SAAADI. V trimming: 4 bases; J trimming: 0 bases; junction bases outside the gene matches: 3. The CDR3 length is 15 residues. CDR3 bases: TGCGCCAGCAGTGGGGGGACAGCTAGCAATCAGCCCCAGCATTTT. This encodes CASSGGTASNQPQHF.